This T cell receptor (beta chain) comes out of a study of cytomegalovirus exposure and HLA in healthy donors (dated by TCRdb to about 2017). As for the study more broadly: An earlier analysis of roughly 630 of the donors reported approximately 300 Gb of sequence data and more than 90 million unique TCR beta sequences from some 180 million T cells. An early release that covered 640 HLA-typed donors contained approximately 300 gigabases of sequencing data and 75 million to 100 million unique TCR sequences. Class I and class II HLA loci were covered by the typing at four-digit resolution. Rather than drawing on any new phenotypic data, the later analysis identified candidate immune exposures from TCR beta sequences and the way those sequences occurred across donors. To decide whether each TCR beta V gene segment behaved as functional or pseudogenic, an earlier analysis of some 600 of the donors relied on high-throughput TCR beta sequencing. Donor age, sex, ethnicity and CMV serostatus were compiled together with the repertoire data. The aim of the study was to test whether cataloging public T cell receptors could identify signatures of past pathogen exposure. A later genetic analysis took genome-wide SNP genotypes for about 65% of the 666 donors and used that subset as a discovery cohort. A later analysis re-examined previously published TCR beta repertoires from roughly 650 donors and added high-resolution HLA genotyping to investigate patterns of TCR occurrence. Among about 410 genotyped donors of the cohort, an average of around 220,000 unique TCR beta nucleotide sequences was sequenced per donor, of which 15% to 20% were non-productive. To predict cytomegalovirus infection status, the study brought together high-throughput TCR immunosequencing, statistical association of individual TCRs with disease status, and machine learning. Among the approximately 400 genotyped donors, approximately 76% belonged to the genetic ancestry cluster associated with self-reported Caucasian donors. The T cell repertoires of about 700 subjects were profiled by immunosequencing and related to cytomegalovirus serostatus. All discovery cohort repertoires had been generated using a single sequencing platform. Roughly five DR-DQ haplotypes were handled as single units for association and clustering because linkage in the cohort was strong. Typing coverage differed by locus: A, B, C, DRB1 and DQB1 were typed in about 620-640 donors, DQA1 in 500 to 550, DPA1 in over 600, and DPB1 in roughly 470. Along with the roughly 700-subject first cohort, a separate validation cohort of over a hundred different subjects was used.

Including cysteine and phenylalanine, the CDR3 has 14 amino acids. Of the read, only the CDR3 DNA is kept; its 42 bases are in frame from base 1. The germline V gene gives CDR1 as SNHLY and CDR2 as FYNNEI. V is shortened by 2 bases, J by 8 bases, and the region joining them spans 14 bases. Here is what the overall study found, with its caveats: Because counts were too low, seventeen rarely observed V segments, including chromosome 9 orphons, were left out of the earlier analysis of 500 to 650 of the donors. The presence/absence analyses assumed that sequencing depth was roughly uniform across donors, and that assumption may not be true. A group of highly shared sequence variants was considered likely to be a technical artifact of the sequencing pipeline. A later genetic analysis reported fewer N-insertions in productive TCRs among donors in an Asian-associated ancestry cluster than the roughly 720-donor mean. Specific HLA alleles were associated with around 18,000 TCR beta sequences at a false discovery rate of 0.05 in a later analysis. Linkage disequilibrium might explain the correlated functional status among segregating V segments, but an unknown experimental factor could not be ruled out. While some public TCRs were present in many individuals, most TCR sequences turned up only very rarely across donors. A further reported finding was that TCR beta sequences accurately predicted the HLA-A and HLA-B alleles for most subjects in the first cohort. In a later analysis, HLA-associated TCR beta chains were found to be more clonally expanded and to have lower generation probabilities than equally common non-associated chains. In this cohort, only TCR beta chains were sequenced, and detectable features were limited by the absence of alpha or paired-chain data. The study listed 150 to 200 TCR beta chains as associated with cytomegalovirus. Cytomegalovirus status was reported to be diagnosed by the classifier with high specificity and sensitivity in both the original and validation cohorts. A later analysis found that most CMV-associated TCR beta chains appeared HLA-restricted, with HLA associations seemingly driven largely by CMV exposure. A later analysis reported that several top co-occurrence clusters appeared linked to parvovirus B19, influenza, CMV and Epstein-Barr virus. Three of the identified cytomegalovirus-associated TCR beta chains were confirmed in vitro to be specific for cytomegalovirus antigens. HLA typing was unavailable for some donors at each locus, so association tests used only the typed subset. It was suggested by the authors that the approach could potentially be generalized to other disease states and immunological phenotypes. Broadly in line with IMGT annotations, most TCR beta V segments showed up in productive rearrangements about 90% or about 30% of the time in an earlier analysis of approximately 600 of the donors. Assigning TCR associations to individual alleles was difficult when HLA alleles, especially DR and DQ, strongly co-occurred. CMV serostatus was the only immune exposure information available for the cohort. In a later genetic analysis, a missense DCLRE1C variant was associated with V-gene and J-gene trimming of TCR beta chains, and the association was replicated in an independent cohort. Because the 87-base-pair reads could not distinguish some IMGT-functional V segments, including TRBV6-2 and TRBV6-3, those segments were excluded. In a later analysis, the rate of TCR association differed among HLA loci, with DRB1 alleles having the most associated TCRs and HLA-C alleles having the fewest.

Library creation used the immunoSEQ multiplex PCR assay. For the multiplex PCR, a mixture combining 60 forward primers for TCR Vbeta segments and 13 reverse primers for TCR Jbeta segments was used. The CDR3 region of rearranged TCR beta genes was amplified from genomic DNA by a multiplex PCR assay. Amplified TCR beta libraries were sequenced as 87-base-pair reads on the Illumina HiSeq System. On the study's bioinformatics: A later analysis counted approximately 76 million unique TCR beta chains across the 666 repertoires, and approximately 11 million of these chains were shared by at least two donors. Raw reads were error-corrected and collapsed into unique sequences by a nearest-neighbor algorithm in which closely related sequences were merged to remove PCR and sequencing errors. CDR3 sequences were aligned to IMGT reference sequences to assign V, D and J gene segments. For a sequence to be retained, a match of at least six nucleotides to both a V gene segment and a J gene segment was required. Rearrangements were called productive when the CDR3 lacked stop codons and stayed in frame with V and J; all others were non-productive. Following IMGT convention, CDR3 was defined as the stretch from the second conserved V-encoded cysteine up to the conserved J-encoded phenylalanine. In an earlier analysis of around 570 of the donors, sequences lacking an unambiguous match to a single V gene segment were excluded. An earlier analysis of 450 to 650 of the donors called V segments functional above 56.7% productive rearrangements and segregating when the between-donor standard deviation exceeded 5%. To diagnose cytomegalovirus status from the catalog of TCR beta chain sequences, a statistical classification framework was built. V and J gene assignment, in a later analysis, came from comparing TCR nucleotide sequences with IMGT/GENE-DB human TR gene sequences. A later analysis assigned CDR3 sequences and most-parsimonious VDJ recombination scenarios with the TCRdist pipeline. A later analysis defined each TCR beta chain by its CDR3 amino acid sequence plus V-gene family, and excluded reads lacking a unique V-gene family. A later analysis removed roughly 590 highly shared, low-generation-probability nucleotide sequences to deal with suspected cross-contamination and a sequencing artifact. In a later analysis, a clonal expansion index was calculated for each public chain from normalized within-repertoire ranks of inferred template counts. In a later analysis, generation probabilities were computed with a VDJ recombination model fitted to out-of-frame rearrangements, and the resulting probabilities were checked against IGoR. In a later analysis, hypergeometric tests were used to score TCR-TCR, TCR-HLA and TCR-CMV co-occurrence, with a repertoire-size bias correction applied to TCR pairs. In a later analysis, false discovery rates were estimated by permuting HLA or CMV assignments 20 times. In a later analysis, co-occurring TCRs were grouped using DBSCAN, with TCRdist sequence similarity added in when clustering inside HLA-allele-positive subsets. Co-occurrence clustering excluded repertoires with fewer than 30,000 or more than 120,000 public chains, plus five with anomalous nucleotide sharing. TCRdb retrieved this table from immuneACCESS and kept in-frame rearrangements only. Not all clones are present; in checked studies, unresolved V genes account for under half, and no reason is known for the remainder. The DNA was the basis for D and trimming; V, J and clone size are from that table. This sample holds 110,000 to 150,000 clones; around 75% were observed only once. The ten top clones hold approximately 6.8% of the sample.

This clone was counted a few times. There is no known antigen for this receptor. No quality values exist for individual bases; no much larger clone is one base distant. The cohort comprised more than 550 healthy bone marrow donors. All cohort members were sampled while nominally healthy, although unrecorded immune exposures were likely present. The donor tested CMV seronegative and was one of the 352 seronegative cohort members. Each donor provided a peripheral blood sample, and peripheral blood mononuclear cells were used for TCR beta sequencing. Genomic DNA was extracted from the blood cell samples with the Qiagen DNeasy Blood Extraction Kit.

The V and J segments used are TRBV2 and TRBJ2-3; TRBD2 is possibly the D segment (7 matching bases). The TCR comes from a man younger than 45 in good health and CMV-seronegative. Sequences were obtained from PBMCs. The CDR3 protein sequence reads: CASSELGGGSTQYF. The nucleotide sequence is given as TGTGCCAGCAGTGAACTGGGCGGGGGCAGTACGCAGTATTTT.